The 7 T cell receptor beta chains reported below all come from one sample, sequenced in a study of breast tumors, draining lymph nodes, adjacent tissues. TCRdb fed the multiplex PCR reads into MiXCR, producing one record per CDR3 protein. The data contain 150,000 to 200,000 distinct CDR3 sequences, around a third of them singletons. Axillary draining lymph nodes of breast cancer patients supplied the node samples. The material sequenced was axillary lymph node tissue. The receptors here all came from a female donor with breast cancer. Some clones in this sample may be carry-over from other donors' samples.

The table lists this clonotype with many counts. In nucleotides, the CDR3 is TGTGCCACCCACCGCCGGGACAGGGACCTATACGAGCAGTACTTC. Translated: CATHRRDRDLYEQYF. The V and J genes are TRBV24-1 and TRBJ2-7; 9 nucleotides line up with TRBD1. V was pared by 9 bases and J by 4 bases, with 12 bases of the junction left unmatched. The germline V gene has CDR1 KGHDR and CDR2 SFDVKD. The CDR3 spans 15 residues.

This clonotype was seen repeatedly, ten times or more. The chain combines TRBV19 with TRBJ2-5; D is unresolved. The V end lost 7 bases, the J end lost 1 base, and 25 bases lay between the germline ends. The CDR3 loop spans 18 amino acids. Germline V gene data show CDR1 as LNHDA and CDR2 as SQIVND (reference sequence). The CDR3 coding sequence is TGTGCCAGTACCAAATCTTCCTTTAGTAGAACGACCCAAGAGACCCAGTACTTC. Translating it yields CASTKSSFSRTTQETQYF.

This clonotype was recorded many times. This chain connects TRBV9 to TRBJ1-2; 7 nucleotides align to TRBD1. Trimming cost V 1 base and J 7 bases; bases outside gene matches: 10. The CDR3 has 15 residues. CDR1 and CDR2 (germline): SGDLS, YYNGEE. Here the CDR3 reads CASSVTQGTTGGYTF. CDR3 nucleotide sequence: TGTGCCAGCAGCGTAACACAGGGGACTACCGGTGGCTACACCTTC.

This clonotype came up many times. The genes are TRBV19 and TRBJ1-6, with D unresolved. CDR1 is LNHDA and CDR2 is SQIVND in the germline V gene (reference sequence). The CDR3 contains 14 residues. The ends were cut back, 2 bases at V and 6 bases at J, with 8 bases in the middle. CDR3: CASSITGFNSPLHF. The CDR3 DNA sequence: TGTGCCAGTAGTATAACGGGTTTTAATTCACCCCTCCACTTT.

This clonotype was observed many times. This chain joins TRBV12-3 or TRBV12-4 and TRBJ1-6, with TRBD1 matching over 9 bases. J was trimmed by 5 bases and V by 6 bases; bases with no gene match: 5. There are 15 residues in the CDR3. The DNA of the CDR3 is TGTGCCAGCAGCCCCCGGACAGGGGATAATTCACCCCTCCACTTT. Translation gives CASSPRTGDNSPLHF.

About this clonotype: A much larger clonotype is one base distant, so this may be a read error. The chain couples TRBV9 to TRBJ2-1; maybe TRBD1 (7 bases). The germline V gene encodes CDR1 SGDLS and CDR2 YYNGEE. This CDR3 has 16 residues. The ends were cut back, 0 bases at V and 8 bases at J, with 18 bases in the middle. The CDR3 nucleotides are TGTGCCAGCAGCGTAGCAGGGGGGCTGGTGGCTGATGAGCAGTTCTTC. Its translation: CASSVAGGLVADEQFF.

The table lists this clonotype with many counts. The chain recombines TRBV7-2 with TRBJ1-5; possible D gene TRBD1, 6 bases. The CDR3 loop spans 16 amino acids. Trimming cost V 2 bases and J 7 bases, with 18 bases left between them. Germline V CDR1 and CDR2: SGHTA, FQGNSA. The CDR3 DNA sequence: TGTGCCAGCAGCTTATTAGGCCGGGGGGCTGGACAGCCCCAGCATTTT. Encoded protein: CASSLLGRGAGQPQHF.